Shown below are 9 T cell receptor beta chains from a single sample sequenced in a study of cytomegalovirus exposure and HLA in healthy donors. PCR primers comprised 60 Vbeta and 13 Jbeta primers. The protocol was immunoSEQ multiplex PCR, while the TCRdb copy is restricted to in-frame clones and leaves out a portion. This sample has 130,000 to 150,000 clones; around 85% occur once, and the top ten carry 2.5% to 3%. Sequenced material: PBMCs. The receptors stem from a woman aged 25-40 years in good health and CMV-seronegative.

J is TRBJ1-2 and V is TRBV30, with D tentatively TRBD1 (5 bases). This CDR3 is 13 amino acids long. CDR1 and CDR2 (germline): GTSNPN, SVGIG (reference sequence). The V gene lost 5 bases and the J gene lost 4 bases, with 14 bases spanning the gap. The CDR3 reads CAWALGQGYGYTF. The CDR3 coding sequence is TGTGCCTGGGCCCTCGGGCAGGGCTATGGCTACACCTTC.

The CDR3 coding sequence is TGTGCCAGCAGTGGGTTGGGGGGGGTCAATCAGCCCCAGCATTTT. Translated: CASSGLGGVNQPQHF. This sequence joins TRBV6-1 and TRBJ1-5; D perhaps matches TRBD1 (5 bases). Germline CDR1 reads MNHNS; CDR2 reads SASEGT. The CDR3 sequence is 15 residues long. Trimming took 4 bases from V and 3 from J, leaving 13 bases between them.

The chain employs TRBV5-1 and TRBJ1-2; TRBD1 matches at 10 bases. Germline V lookup: CDR1 SGHRS, CDR2 YFSETQ. Losses at the gene ends were 4 bases for V and 7 bases for J; bases not matched to a gene: 4. The CDR3 is made up of 13 amino acids. The CDR3, as DNA: TGCGCCAGCAGCCAGGGGGACAGGGGTGGCTACACCTTC. Protein product: CASSQGDRGGYTF. The entire variable domain, with the rest obtained from reference TRBV5-1 and TRBJ1-2, is as follows: KAGVTQTPRYLIKTRGQQVTLSCSPISGHRSVSWYQQTPGQGLQFLFEYFSETQRNKGNFPGRFSGRQFSNSRSEMNVSTLELGDSALYLCASSQGDRGGYTFGSGTRLTVV.

The chain is built from TRBV28 and TRBJ2-7, with unresolved D. The germline V gene encodes CDR1 MDHEN and CDR2 SYDVKM. This CDR3 region has 14 residues. The V end was cut by 3 bases, the J end by 7 bases, with 16 bases between. The CDR3 sequence: CASSLGQTTEEQYF. CDR3 in DNA: TGTGCCAGCAGTTTGGGCCAAACGACGGAAGAGCAGTACTTC.

The chain employs TRBV7-2 and TRBJ1-2, with D possibly matching TRBD1 (6 bases). The CDR3 covers 15 residues. The germline V gene encodes CDR1 SGHTA and CDR2 FQGNSA. Between the trimmed V and J ends, which lost 0 bases and 4 bases, there was a span of 12 bases. This CDR3 reads CASSLAPQGSYGYTF. CDR3 DNA sequence: TGTGCCAGCAGCTTAGCCCCACAGGGCTCCTATGGCTACACCTTC.

The chain combines TRBV4-1 with TRBJ2-5; TRBD1 aligns across 7 bases. The DNA end lines up better with TRBJ2-7; the J call may be wrong. The length of the CDR3 is 16 residues. Per the germline V gene, CDR1 is MGHRA and CDR2 is YSYEKL. CDR3 bases: TGCGCCAGCAGCCAAGATCATAGGGCAGGGGGCTACGAGCAGTACTTC. This sequence encodes CASSQDHRAGGYEQYF.

J is TRBJ2-1 and V is TRBV2, with a tentative D call TRBD2 (5 bases). Germline V gene data show CDR1 as SNHLY and CDR2 as FYNNEI. The ends were cut back, 3 bases at V and 8 bases at J, with 20 bases in the middle. The CDR3 spans 16 residues. The CDR3 spells CASSDGEPLVGDEQFF. The CDR3 nucleotides read TGTGCCAGCAGTGACGGGGAACCGCTTGTAGGAGATGAGCAGTTCTTC.

V usage is TRBV2 and J usage is TRBJ2-1, with 10 bases fitting TRBD2. Germline loops: CDR1 SNHLY, CDR2 FYNNEI. The CDR3 sequence is 16 residues long. Trimming took 4 bases from V and 6 from J; bases not matched to a gene: 9. Here the CDR3 reads CASSASRASGSNEQFF. CDR3 nucleotide sequence: TGTGCCAGCAGTGCGAGTCGGGCTAGCGGGAGCAATGAGCAGTTCTTC.

The chain employs TRBV7-8 and TRBJ2-6; 8 positions match TRBD1. The V and J ends lost 5 bases and 4 bases, in that order; junction bases with no gene match: 10. Germline lookup yields CDR1 SGHVS and CDR2 FQNEAQ. The CDR3 has 17 residues. CDR3 sequence: CASSLRRTGSGANVLTF. As DNA, the CDR3 is TGTGCCAGCAGCCTACGACGGACAGGGTCCGGGGCCAACGTCCTGACTTTC.